What follows is one TCR beta chain and its context. Its antigen is not known. The PCR contained 60 Vbeta and 13 Jbeta primers. Authors' processing steps: Later work found roughly 80 million unique TCR beta chains, with 9 million to 13 million shared. Generated by immunoSEQ multiplex PCR, the TCRdb table keeps only in-frame clones and is missing some. Clone size and V and J calls were adopted from that table, with D and trimming inferred from the DNA. The sample totals about 160,000 clones. Germline V lookup: CDR1 SGHVS, CDR2 FNYEAQ. V dropped 1 base and J dropped 7 bases, with 11 bases sitting between them. The CDR3 is made up of 15 amino acids. The record originates from a study of cytomegalovirus exposure and HLA in healthy donors. Findings and limits, study-wide: When analyzed later, a missense DCLRE1C variant was found to be linked to TCR beta V- and J-gene trimming. Investigators reported 164 TCR beta chains as tied to cytomegalovirus.

The V and J genes are TRBV7-6 and TRBJ1-6; TRBD1 might be the D (5 bases). The sequenced material came from PBMCs. The origin of this receptor is a woman aged 55-75 years in good health and CMV-seronegative. CDR3 DNA: TGTGCCAGCAGCTTAGTCCAGGGTGCGAATTCACCCCTCCACTTT. This codes for CASSLVQGANSPLHF.